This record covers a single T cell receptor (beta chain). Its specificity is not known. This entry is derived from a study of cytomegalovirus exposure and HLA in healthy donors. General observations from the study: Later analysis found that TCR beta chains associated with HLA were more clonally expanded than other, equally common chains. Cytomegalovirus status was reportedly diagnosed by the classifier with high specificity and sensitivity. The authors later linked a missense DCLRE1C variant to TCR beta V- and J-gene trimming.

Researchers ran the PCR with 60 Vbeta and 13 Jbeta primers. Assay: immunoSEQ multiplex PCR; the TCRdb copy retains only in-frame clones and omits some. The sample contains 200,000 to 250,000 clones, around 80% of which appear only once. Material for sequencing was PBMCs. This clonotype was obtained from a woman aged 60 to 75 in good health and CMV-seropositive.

The CDR3 loop is CSIRNVDTQYF. The CDR3 DNA is TGCAGCATCCGTAATGTGGATACGCAGTATTTT. The chain employs TRBV29-1 and TRBJ2-3, with D unresolved. Trimming shortened V by 8 bases and J by 6 bases, and 12 bases separated the two germline ends. Germline loops: CDR1 SQVTM, CDR2 ANQGSEA. The CDR3 runs 11 residues.